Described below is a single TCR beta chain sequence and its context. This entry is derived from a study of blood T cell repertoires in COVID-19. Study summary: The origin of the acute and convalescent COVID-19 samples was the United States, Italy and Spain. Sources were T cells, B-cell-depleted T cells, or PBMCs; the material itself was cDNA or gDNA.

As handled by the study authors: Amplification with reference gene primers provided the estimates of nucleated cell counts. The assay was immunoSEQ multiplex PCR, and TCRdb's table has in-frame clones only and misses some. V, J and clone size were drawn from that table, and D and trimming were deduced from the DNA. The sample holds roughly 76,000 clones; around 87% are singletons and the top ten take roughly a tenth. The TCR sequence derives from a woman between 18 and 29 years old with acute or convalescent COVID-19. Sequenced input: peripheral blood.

The CDR3 loop reads CASSIKGATEAFF. Here the CDR3 DNA reads TGTGCCAGTAGTATAAAGGGGGCGACTGAAGCTTTCTTT. The rearrangement joins TRBV19 to TRBJ1-1; 7 nucleotides align to TRBD1. Germline V gene lookup returns CDR1 LNHDA and CDR2 SQIVND (reference sequence). This CDR3 region has 13 residues. Trimming cost V 2 bases and J 5 bases; bases outside gene matches: 2.